Listed below are T cell receptor beta chains from one sample, sequenced in a study of blood T cell repertoires in COVID-19. Method: immunoSEQ multiplex PCR; TCRdb's copy keeps in-frame clones and lacks some. The sample lists 55,000 to 95,000 clones; roughly 79% were seen once. The sequenced material came from peripheral blood. The receptors originated from a woman in her 70s with acute or convalescent COVID-19. CDR3s include the opening cysteine and the closing phenylalanine or tryptophan. A D gene is named only where the DNA matches it firmly. Where a row states a size, it is once, few, many or the class of an expanded clone; other rows omit it.

v_gene	d_gene	j_gene	abundance	CDR3nt	CDR3aa
TRBV7-2	TRBD1	TRBJ1-4	few	TGTGCCAGCAGCTTACGGACAGGGGAAGAAAAACTGTTTTTT	CASSLRTGEEKLFF
TRBV3-1/TRBV3-2	NA	TRBJ2-7	few	TGTGCCAGCAGCCAAGGCCAGCGGCCGCCCTACGAGCAGTACTTC	CASSQGQRPPYEQYF
TRBV7-9	NA	TRBJ2-1	once	TGTGCCAGCAGCTCGCGGGGCCACTACAATGAGCAGTTCTTC	CASSSRGHYNEQFF
TRBV11-2	TRBD2	TRBJ2-4	NA	TGTGCCAGCAGCTTAGACTTAGGACTAGCGGGAGCCAAAAACATTCAGTACTTC	CASSLDLGLAGAKNIQYF
TRBV24-1	TRBD2	TRBJ2-1	NA	TGTGCCACCAGTGACTCGGGACTAGCGGGAGGTTTCTCCTACAATGAGCAGTTCTTC	CATSDSGLAGGFSYNEQFF
TRBV4-2	TRBD1	TRBJ1-2	NA	TGTGCCAGCAGCCACGACCTGACAGGGGGTGAATATGGCTACACCTTC	CASSHDLTGGEYGYTF
TRBV28	NA	TRBJ1-5	NA	TGTGCCAGCCGGGGGCGGGGGGTGCAGCCCCAGCATTTT	CASRGRGVQPQHF
TRBV23-1	TRBD1	TRBJ1-1	NA	TGCGCCAGCAGTCAGCCGACAGGGAGAAGGCGGAACACTGAAGCTTTCTTT	CASSQPTGRRRNTEAFF
TRBV7-9	TRBD1	TRBJ1-2	NA	TGTGCCAGCAGCTCGTCTCGGGACAGCTATGGCTACACCTTC	CASSSSRDSYGYTF
TRBV19	TRBD1	TRBJ1-3	NA	TGTGCCAGTAGAAATCGGGACAGCTTCTCTGGAAACACCATATATTTT	CASRNRDSFSGNTIYF